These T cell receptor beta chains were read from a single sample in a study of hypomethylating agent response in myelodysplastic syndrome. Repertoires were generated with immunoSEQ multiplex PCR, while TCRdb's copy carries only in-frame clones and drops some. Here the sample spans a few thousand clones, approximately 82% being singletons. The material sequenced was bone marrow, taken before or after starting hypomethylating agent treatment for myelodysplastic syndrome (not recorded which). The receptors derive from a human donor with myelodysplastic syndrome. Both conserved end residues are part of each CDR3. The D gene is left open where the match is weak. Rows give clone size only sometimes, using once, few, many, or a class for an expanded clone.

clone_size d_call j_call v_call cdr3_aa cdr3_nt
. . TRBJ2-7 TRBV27 CASSLGGDWNEQYF TGTGCCAGCAGTTTAGGCGGGGACTGGAATGAGCAGTACTTC
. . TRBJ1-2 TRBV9 CASSVGLDGVYGYTF TGTGCCAGCAGCGTAGGTCTGGACGGAGTCTATGGCTACACCTTC
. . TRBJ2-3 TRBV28 CASSLTSDTQYF TGTGCCAGCAGTTTAACTTCAGATACGCAGTATTTT
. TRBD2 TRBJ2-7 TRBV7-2 CASSLGLAGGQGEQYF TGTGCCAGCAGCTTAGGACTAGCGGGAGGTCAGGGAGAGCAGTACTTC
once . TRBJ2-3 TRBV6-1 CASSGRQQTSTDTQYF TGTGCCAGCAGTGGAAGGCAGCAGACTAGCACAGATACGCAGTATTTT
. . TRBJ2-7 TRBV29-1 CSVEVGGWGEQYF TGCAGCGTTGAAGTCGGGGGTTGGGGAGAGCAGTACTTC
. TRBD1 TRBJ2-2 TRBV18 CASSPTGTGPNTGELFF TGTGCCAGCTCACCAACCGGGACAGGTCCGAACACCGGGGAGCTGTTTTTT
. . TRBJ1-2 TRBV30 CAGRRWGGYTF TGTGCCGGCCGGAGGTGGGGTGGCTACACCTTC
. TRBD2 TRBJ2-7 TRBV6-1 CASSENSGRAYEQYF TGTGCCAGCAGTGAGAATAGCGGGAGGGCCTACGAGCAGTACTTC
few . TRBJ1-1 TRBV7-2 CASSGLRNTEAFF TGTGCCAGCAGCGGACTAAGAAACACTGAAGCTTTCTTT
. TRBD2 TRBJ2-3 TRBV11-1 CASSLGGRRKSDTQYF TGTGCCAGCAGCTTAGGCGGGAGGAGGAAATCAGATACGCAGTATTTT
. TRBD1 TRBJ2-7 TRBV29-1 CSVDGLQGNEQYF TGCAGCGTTGACGGTCTACAGGGGAACGAGCAGTACTTC
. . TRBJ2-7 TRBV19 CASSLFAQSEQYF TGTGCCAGTAGTCTGTTCGCGCAATCCGAGCAGTACTTC
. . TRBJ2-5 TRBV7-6 CASSARGIFQETQYF TGTGCCAGCAGCGCCAGGGGAATCTTTCAAGAGACCCAGTACTTC
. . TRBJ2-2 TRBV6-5 CASSQSRGFGELFF TGTGCCAGCAGTCAATCGAGGGGGTTCGGGGAGCTGTTTTTT
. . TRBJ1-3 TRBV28 CASSIGGSGNTIYF TGTGCCAGCAGTATTGGAGGCTCTGGAAACACCATATATTTT
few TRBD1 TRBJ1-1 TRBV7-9 CAAGTGLNTEAFF TGTGCCGCCGGGACAGGGTTGAACACTGAAGCTTTCTTT
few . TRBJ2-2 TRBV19 CASSTPGSPGELFF TGTGCCAGTAGTACCCCAGGCAGCCCCGGGGAGCTGTTTTTT
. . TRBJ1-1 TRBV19 CASSVETGTGNTEAFF TGTGCCAGTAGTGTCGAAACCGGGACGGGGAACACTGAAGCTTTCTTT
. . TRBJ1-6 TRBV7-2 CASSSNPTASSYNSPLHF TGTGCCAGCAGCTCCAACCCGACAGCGAGCTCCTATAATTCACCCCTCCACTTT
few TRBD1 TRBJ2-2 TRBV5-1 CASSLGQGNLNTGELFF TGCGCCAGCAGCTTGGGACAGGGAAATTTGAACACCGGGGAGCTGTTTTTT
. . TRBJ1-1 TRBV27 CASSLPSGAEAFF TGTGCCAGCAGTTTACCCTCCGGGGCTGAAGCTTTCTTT
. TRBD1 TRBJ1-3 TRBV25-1 CASSKPGTGGDTIYF TGTGCCAGCAGTAAACCCGGGACAGGGGGAGACACCATATATTTT
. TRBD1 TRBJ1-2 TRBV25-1 CASSRDSVNYGYTF TGTGCCAGCTCTCGGGACAGCGTTAACTATGGCTACACCTTC
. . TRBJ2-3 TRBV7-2 CASSLQHTQYF TGTGCCAGCAGCCTACAGCATACGCAGTATTTT
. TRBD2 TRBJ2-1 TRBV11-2 CASSTQQTSGTYNEQFF TGTGCCAGCAGCACCCAACAAACTAGCGGGACCTACAATGAGCAGTTCTTC
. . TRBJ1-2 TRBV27 CASSPTGRILGGYTF TGTGCCAGCAGTCCGACCGGTCGCATCCTTGGTGGCTACACCTTC
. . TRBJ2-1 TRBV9 CASSVGGWGGEQFF TGTGCCAGCAGCGTAGGGGGGTGGGGCGGTGAGCAGTTCTTC
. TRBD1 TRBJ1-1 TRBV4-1 CASSHGTGPNTEAFF TGCGCCAGCAGCCACGGGACAGGTCCGAACACTGAAGCTTTCTTT
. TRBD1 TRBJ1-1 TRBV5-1 CASSAGQVNTEAFF TGCGCCAGCAGCGCGGGACAGGTGAACACTGAAGCTTTCTTT
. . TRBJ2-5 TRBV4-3 CASSQGIGETQYF TGCGCCAGCAGCCAAGGCATCGGGGAGACCCAGTACTTC
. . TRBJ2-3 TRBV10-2 CASSVRASTDTQYF TGCGCCAGCAGTGTAAGGGCTAGCACAGATACGCAGTATTTT
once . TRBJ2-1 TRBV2 CASSEVGGGGNEQFF TGTGCCAGCAGTGAAGTAGGGGGGGGAGGGAATGAGCAGTTCTTC
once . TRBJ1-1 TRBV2 CASSGSRLNTEAFF TGTGCCAGCAGTGGTTCACGGCTGAACACTGAAGCTTTCTTT
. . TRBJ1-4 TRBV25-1 CASSRGKGDEKLFF TGTGCCAGCAGTCGGGGCAAAGGCGATGAAAAACTGTTTTTT
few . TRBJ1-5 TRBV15 CATSRELYQPQHF TGTGCCACCAGCAGAGAGTTATATCAGCCCCAGCATTTT
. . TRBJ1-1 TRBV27 CASSLSVTGTMNTEAFF TGTGCCAGCAGTTTATCGGTCACAGGCACTATGAACACTGAAGCTTTCTTT
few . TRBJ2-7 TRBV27 CASSPEPLSSYEQYF TGTGCCAGCAGTCCCGAGCCGCTAAGCTCCTACGAGCAGTACTTC
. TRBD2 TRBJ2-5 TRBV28 CASSTLREEGETQYF TGTGCCAGCAGTACCCTGCGGGAGGAAGGGGAGACCCAGTACTTC
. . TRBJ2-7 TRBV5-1 CASSLWTDSYEQYF TGCGCCAGCAGCTTGTGGACGGACTCCTACGAGCAGTACTTC
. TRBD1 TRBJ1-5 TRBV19 CASSLQQGNQPQHF TGTGCCAGTAGTTTGCAACAGGGGAATCAGCCCCAGCATTTT
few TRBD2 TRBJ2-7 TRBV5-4 CASSLGGGRGKYEQYF TGTGCCAGCAGCTTGGGTGGCGGGAGGGGCAAATACGAGCAGTACTTC
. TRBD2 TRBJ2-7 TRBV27 CASSLVGGPYEQYF TGTGCCAGCAGTTTAGTGGGAGGGCCCTACGAGCAGTACTTC
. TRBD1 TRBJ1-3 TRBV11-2 CASSTRTGAHSGNTIYF TGTGCCAGCAGCACAAGGACAGGGGCCCACTCTGGAAACACCATATATTTT
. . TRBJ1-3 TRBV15 CATSRESRTAGGNTIYF TGTGCCACCAGCAGAGAGTCGCGGACAGCTGGTGGAAACACCATATATTTT
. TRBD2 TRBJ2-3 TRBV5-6 CASSLWLAGRTDTQYF TGTGCCAGCAGCTTGTGGTTAGCGGGACGCACAGATACGCAGTATTTT
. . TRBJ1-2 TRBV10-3 CAISSSRGDGYTF TGTGCCATCAGCTCGTCCAGAGGAGATGGCTACACCTTC
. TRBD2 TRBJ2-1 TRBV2 CASSEAEGGRGSNEQFF TGTGCCAGCAGTGAAGCGGAAGGCGGGAGAGGGAGCAATGAGCAGTTCTTC
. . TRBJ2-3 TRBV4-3 CASSQDWKGLLTDTQYF TGCGCCAGCAGCCAAGATTGGAAGGGACTTCTAACAGATACGCAGTATTTT
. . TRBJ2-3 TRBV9 CASSLWGTDTQYF TGTGCCAGCAGCCTATGGGGCACAGATACGCAGTATTTT
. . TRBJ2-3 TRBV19 CASSMQAGGPDTQYF TGTGCCAGTAGTATGCAGGCCGGGGGTCCAGATACGCAGTATTTT
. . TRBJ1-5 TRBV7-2 CASSLGIQGYQPQHF TGTGCCAGCAGCTTAGGAATTCAAGGATATCAGCCCCAGCATTTT
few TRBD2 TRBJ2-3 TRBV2 CASSEGLAGADTQYF TGTGCCAGCAGTGAGGGACTAGCGGGAGCAGATACGCAGTATTTT
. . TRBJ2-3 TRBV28 CASTLAPRTDTQYF TGTGCCAGCACTCTCGCTCCCCGCACAGATACGCAGTATTTT